The 13 T cell receptor beta chains below come from one sample, sequenced in a study of cytomegalovirus exposure and HLA in healthy donors. Primers included in the PCR were 60 Vbeta and 13 Jbeta primers. Clones were read by immunoSEQ multiplex PCR, and TCRdb kept only the in-frame ones, dropping some. The table includes under 85,000 clones, roughly 72% detected once. The sample taken for sequencing was PBMCs. The source of these receptors is a woman aged 25 to 39 in good health and CMV-seropositive.

This clone was observed a handful of times. This sequence joins TRBV6-5 and TRBJ2-7; 9 bases are a match to TRBD1. The germline V gene has CDR1 MNHEY and CDR2 SVGAGI. CDR3 length equals 14 residues. V lost 6 bases to trimming and J lost 2 bases; unmatched junction nucleotides: 5. CDR3 nucleotide sequence: TGTGCCAGCAGCCCGGGACAGGGTACCTACGAGCAGTACTTC. Protein sequence: CASSPGQGTYEQYF.

This clone came up once. The J gene is TRBJ2-1, the V gene TRBV30, with 9 bases matching TRBD2. The germline V gene encodes CDR1 GTSNPN and CDR2 SVGIG (reference sequence). The CDR3 has 12 amino acids. The V gene end was trimmed by 4 bases and the J gene end by 6 bases; junction bases not matched to a gene: 1. CDR3 amino acids: CAWKTSGNEQFF. In DNA form, the CDR3 reads TGTGCCTGGAAGACTAGCGGCAATGAGCAGTTCTTC.

Only a few counts were recorded for this clone. The rearrangement links TRBV30 to TRBJ1-2; 10 bases line up with TRBD1. This CDR3 region has 13 residues. V was clipped by 4 bases and J by 5 bases; unmatched bases: 4. CDR1 and CDR2 (germline): GTSNPN, SVGIG (reference sequence). The CDR3 DNA sequence: TGTGCCTGGAATCTGGACAGGGGGTATGGCTACACCTTC. Protein sequence: CAWNLDRGYGYTF.

This clone has just a few counts. V is TRBV7-2 and J is TRBJ1-1; a possible D gene is TRBD1 (6 bases). The germline V gene has CDR1 SGHTA and CDR2 FQGNSA. Trimming removed 4 bases at V and 1 base at J, with 7 bases between. The length of the CDR3 is 13 residues. The CDR3 DNA reads TGTGCCAGCAGCTCGGGACAGAACACTGAAGCTTTCTTT. Amino acids: CASSSGQNTEAFF. The whole variable domain, filled in from reference TRBV7-2 and TRBJ1-1, reads GAGVSQSPSNKVTEKGKDVELRCDPISGHTALYWYRQSLGQGLEFLIYFQGNSAPDKSGLPSDRFSAERTGGSVSTLTIQRTQQEDSAVYLCASSSGQNTEAFFGQGTRLTVV.

The gene calls are TRBV5-1 and TRBJ1-1; D remains unclear. Germline assignment: CDR1 SGHRS and CDR2 YFSETQ. The CDR3 covers 15 residues. The V gene lost 4 bases and the J gene lost 5 bases, with 18 bases spanning the gap. This CDR3 reads CASSGGEGRRTEAFF. CDR3 DNA sequence: TGCGCCAGCAGCGGTGGAGAGGGTAGGAGGACTGAAGCTTTCTTT.

CDR3 sequence: CASSSAAPQQYF. CDR3 DNA sequence: TGTGCCAGCAGCTCGGCGGCTCCTCAGCAGTACTTC. V gene TRBV7-9 combines with J gene TRBJ2-7; D ambiguous. Trimming left V 4 bases short and J 8 bases short, with 12 bases between. The CDR3 consists of 12 residues. Germline V gene sequence: CDR1 SEHNR, CDR2 FQNEAQ (reference sequence).

This sequence joins TRBV4-1 and TRBJ1-4, with TRBD1 identical over 9 bases. The CDR3 is 15 residues long. Trimming took 4 bases from V and 8 from J; bases not matched to a gene: 8. Germline-derived CDR1 and CDR2 are MGHRA and YSYEKL. DNA for the CDR3: TGCGCCAGCAGCCCGGACAGGGGCGAGGGAGAAAAACTGTTTTTT. The encoded protein is CASSPDRGEGEKLFF.

V usage is TRBV18 and J usage is TRBJ1-2, with TRBD1 matching 11 bases. The CDR3 contains 14 residues. J lost 7 bases, V lost 5 bases, and 6 bases had no gene match. Germline V gives CDR1 KGHSH, CDR2 LQKENI. The CDR3 protein is CASSTGQGAVGYTF. The CDR3 region has the DNA TGTGCCAGCTCAACCGGACAGGGGGCAGTTGGCTACACCTTC. Combining the CDR3 with reference TRBV18 and TRBJ1-2 gives the whole variable domain NAGVMQNPRHLVRRRGQEARLRCSPMKGHSHVYWYRQLPEEGLKFMVYLQKENIIDESGMPKERFSAEFPKEGPSILRIQQVVRGDSAAYFCASSTGQGAVGYTFGSGTRLTVV.

This clone has more than one count but fewer than ten. The J gene is TRBJ2-1, the V gene TRBV7-2; TRBD2 aligns across 7 bases. Germline CDR1 and CDR2: SGHTA and FQGNSA. Unmatched junction bases numbered 8, after V lost 6 bases and J lost 0 bases. This CDR3 is 16 amino acids long. The CDR3 nucleotides read TGTGCCAGCAGACCTTCAGCGGGAACCTCCTACAATGAGCAGTTCTTC. This sequence encodes CASRPSAGTSYNEQFF.

The gene calls are TRBV30 and TRBJ2-7; 7 bases map to TRBD2. After removal of 2 bases from V and 6 bases from J, the junction contained 13 bases not matched to a gene. The germline V gene has CDR1 GTSNPN and CDR2 SVGIG (reference sequence). The CDR3 runs 15 residues. The CDR3 reads CAWSLGGGRGSEQYF. The CDR3 nucleotides read TGTGCCTGGAGTTTGGGAGGAGGGCGGGGGAGCGAGCAGTACTTC.

The CDR3 bases are TGCGCCAGCAGCTTGGGCGAGGCGGGCACCGGGGAGCTGTTTTTT. Translated, it gives CASSLGEAGTGELFF. The chain links TRBV5-1 to TRBJ2-2, with D maybe TRBD2 (5 bases). The germline gives CDR1 SGHRS, CDR2 YFSETQ. V dropped 0 bases and J dropped 4 bases, with 10 bases sitting between them. The CDR3 loop spans 15 amino acids.

The chain joins TRBV2 to TRBJ1-5, with D unclear. The CDR3 spans 13 residues. Germline-derived CDR1 and CDR2 are SNHLY and FYNNEI. V lost 3 bases and J lost 0, with 3 bases in between. CDR3 nucleotides: TGTGCCAGCAGTGACTATAGCAATCAGCCCCAGCATTTT. It is translated as CASSDYSNQPQHF.

The rearrangement joins TRBV30 to TRBJ1-1; 7 bases match TRBD1. The CDR3 is 13 residues long. V lost 3 bases and J lost 0; bases outside the gene matches: 1. Germline V CDR1 and CDR2: GTSNPN, SVGIG (reference sequence). The CDR3 here is CAWRGQLNTEAFF. The CDR3 nucleotides read TGTGCCTGGAGGGGACAGTTGAACACTGAAGCTTTCTTT.